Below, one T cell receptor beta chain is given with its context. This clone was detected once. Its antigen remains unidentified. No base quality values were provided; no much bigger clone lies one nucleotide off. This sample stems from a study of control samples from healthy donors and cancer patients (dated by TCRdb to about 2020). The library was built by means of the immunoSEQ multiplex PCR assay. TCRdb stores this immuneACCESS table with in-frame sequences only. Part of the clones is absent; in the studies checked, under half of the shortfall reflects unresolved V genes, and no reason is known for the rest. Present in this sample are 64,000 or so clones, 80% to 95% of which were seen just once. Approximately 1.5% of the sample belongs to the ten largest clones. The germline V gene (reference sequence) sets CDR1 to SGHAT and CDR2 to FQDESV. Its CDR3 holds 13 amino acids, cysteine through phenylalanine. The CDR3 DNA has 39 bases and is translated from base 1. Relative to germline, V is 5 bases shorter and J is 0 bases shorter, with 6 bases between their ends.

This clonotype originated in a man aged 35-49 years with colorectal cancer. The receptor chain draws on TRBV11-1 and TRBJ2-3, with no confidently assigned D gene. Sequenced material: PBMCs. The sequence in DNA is TGTGCCAGCAGCACCTGGAGCACAGATACGCAGTATTTT. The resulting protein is CASSTWSTDTQYF. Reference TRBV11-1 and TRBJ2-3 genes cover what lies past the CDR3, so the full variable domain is EAEVAQSPRYKITEKSQAVAFWCDPISGHATLYWYRQILGQGPELLVQFQDESVVDDSQLPKDRFSAERLKGVDSTLKIQPAELGDSAMYLCASSTWSTDTQYFGPGTRLTVL.